This T cell receptor beta chain was sequenced in a study of blood T cell repertoires in COVID-19. The data were produced by immunoSEQ multiplex PCR, yet TCRdb's version contains in-frame clones alone and is incomplete. The repertoire holds approximately 340,000 clones, with around four fifths as singletons. V dropped 5 bases and J dropped 8; count of bases not matched to a gene: 16. Germline CDR1 is MNHNY and CDR2 is SVGAGI (reference sequence). The CDR3 has 17 residues. The chain has TRBV6-6 and TRBJ1-4, with 8 bases matching TRBD1. This receptor was obtained from a man between 25 and 39 years old with active or convalescent COVID-19. The specimen sequenced was peripheral blood. CDR3 sequence reads: CASSPTGEVQKREKLFF. CDR3 nucleotides: TGTGCCAGCAGTCCGACAGGGGAGGTCCAAAAACGGGAAAAACTGTTTTTT.